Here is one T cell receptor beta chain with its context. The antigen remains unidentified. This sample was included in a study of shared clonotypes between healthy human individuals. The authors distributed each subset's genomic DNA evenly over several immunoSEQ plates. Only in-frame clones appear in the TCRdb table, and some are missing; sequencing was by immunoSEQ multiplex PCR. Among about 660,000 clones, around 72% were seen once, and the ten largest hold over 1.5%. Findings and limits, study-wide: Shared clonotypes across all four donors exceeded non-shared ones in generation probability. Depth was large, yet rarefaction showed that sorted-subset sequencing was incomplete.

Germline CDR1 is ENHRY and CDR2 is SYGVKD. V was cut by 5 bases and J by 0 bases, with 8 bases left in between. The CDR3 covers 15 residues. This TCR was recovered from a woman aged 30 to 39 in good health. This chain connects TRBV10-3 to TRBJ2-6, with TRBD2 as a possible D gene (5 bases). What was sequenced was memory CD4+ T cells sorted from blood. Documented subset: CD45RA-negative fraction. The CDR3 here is CAISPGISGANVLTF. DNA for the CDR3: TGTGCCATCAGTCCCGGGATCTCTGGGGCCAACGTCCTGACTTTC.